This T cell receptor (beta chain) was obtained from a study of radiation and T cells in renal cell carcinoma. The wider study: Nephrectomy followed 15 Gy stereotactic body radiation by 4 weeks. Study-level points and caveats: Without pretreatment biopsies, baseline tumor clonotype presence was undetermined. In blood, top tumor clones expanded by 2 weeks, shrinking by 4.

Measured with immunoSEQ multiplex PCR; TCRdb has only the in-frame clones, and not every one. The sample lists 90,000 to 100,000 clones, less than 90% occurring once. Germline V gene sequence: CDR1 SGDLS, CDR2 YYNGEE. CDR3 size: 17 residues. The trim removed 0 bases at V and 2 bases at J, leaving 8 bases unmatched. Regarding this clone: Its antigen is unknown.

The time point: baseline pretreatment blood. The treatment was: 15 Gy SBRT to primary tumor, nephrectomy 4 weeks later. The chain couples TRBV9 to TRBJ2-1; 7 positions match TRBD2. Sample: blood, taken from a patient whose treatment included radiotherapy and nephrectomy. The clonotype originates from a man between 50 and 59 years old with renal cell carcinoma. This CDR3 reads CASSVAPSGITYNEQFF. The CDR3 region has the DNA TGTGCCAGCAGCGTAGCTCCCAGCGGGATCACCTACAATGAGCAGTTCTTC.